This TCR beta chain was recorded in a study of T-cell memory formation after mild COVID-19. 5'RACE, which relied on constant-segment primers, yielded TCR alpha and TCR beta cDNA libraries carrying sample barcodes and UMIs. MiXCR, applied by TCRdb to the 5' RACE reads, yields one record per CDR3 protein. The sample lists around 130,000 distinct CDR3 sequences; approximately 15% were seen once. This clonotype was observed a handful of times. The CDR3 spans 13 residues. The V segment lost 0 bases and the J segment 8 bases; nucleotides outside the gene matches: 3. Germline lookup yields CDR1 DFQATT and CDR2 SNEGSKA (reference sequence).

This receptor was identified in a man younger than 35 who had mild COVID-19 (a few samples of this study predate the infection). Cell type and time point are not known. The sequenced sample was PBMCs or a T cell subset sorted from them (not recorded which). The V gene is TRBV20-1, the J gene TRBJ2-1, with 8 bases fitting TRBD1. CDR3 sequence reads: CSARDGTGYEQFF. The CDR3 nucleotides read TGCAGTGCTAGAGATGGGACAGGCTATGAGCAGTTCTTC.